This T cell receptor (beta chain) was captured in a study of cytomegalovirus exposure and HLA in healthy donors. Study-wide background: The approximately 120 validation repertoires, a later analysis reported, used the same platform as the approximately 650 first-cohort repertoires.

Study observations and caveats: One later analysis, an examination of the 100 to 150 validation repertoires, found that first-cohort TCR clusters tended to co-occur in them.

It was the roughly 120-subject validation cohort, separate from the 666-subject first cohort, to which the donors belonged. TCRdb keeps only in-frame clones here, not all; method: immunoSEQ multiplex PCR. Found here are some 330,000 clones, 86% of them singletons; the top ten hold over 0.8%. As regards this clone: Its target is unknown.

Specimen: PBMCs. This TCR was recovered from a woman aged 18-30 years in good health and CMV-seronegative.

DNA of the CDR3: TGTGCCAGCAGTGACTTGGCCACCACACACAATGAGCAGTTCTTC. Translated: CASSDLATTHNEQFF. V is TRBV27 and J is TRBJ2-1; no clear D gene. With 5 bases removed from V and 5 bases from J, the gap between germline ends came to 16 bases. CDR1 MNHEY and CDR2 SMNVEV come from the germline V gene (reference sequence). The CDR3 runs to 15 residues.